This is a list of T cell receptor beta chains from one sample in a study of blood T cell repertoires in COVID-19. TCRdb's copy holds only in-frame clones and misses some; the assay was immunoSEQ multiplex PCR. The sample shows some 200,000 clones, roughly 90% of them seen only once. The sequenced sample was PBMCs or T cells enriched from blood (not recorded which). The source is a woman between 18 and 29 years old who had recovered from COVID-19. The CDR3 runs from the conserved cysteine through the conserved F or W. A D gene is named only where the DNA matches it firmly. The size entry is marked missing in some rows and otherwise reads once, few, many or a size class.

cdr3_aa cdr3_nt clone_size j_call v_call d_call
CASSLLRGAAEQYF TGTGCCAGCAGTTTATTGCGGGGGGCGGCCGAGCAGTACTTC . TRBJ2-7 TRBV28 TRBD2
CASGTGTEEKLFF TGTGCCAGCGGAACCGGGACAGAAGAAAAACTGTTTTTT . TRBJ1-4 TRBV2 TRBD1
CASSQDETREGIGDTQYF TGCGCCAGCAGCCAAGATGAGACTAGGGAAGGTATAGGAGATACGCAGTATTTT . TRBJ2-3 TRBV4-1 .
CSVDRGQRMNTEAFF TGCAGCGTTGACAGGGGGCAGAGGATGAACACTGAAGCTTTCTTT . TRBJ1-1 TRBV29-1 TRBD1
CASRGTVNEQYF TGTGCCAGCAGAGGGACAGTGAACGAGCAGTACTTC . TRBJ2-7 TRBV12-3/TRBV12-4 TRBD1
CAISESPGNSYEQYF TGTGCCATCAGTGAGTCTCCAGGCAACTCCTACGAGCAGTACTTC . TRBJ2-7 TRBV10-3 .
CASSLTGTNTGELFF TGTGCCAGCTCATTAACAGGGACGAACACCGGGGAGCTGTTTTTT . TRBJ2-2 TRBV18 .
CASFSGTDNYGYTF TGTGCCAGCTTCTCCGGGACAGATAACTATGGCTACACCTTC . TRBJ1-2 TRBV2 TRBD1
CASSFGAGTFNYYEQYF TGCGCCAGCAGCTTTGGAGCGGGGACTTTTAATTACTACGAGCAGTACTTC . TRBJ2-7 TRBV5-1 TRBD2
CASSSEKGHNSYEQYF TGTGCCAGCAGCTCAGAAAAAGGACACAACTCCTACGAGCAGTACTTC . TRBJ2-7 TRBV7-9 .
CASCIGQSTSGANVLTF TGTGCCAGCTGTATTGGACAGAGTACCTCTGGGGCCAACGTCCTGACTTTC . TRBJ2-6 TRBV28 .
CATSGSSEKQYF TGTGCCACCAGCGGGAGCTCAGAGAAGCAGTACTTC . TRBJ2-7 TRBV24-1 .
CASSLETGVREQYF TGCGCCAGCAGCTTGGAAACAGGGGTGCGAGAGCAGTACTTC . TRBJ2-7 TRBV5-1 TRBD1
CASSLFRGGTEAFF TGTGCCAGCAGTTTATTCAGGGGTGGTACTGAAGCTTTCTTT few TRBJ1-1 TRBV28 .
CASSISGGRAFF TGTGCCAGTAGTATCTCAGGGGGACGAGCTTTCTTT . TRBJ1-1 TRBV19 TRBD1
CASGDSQETQYF TGTGCCAGCGGAGACAGCCAAGAGACCCAGTACTTC . TRBJ2-5 TRBV25-1 .
CASSIQRGQGNQPQHF TGTGCCAGTAGTATCCAAAGGGGACAGGGTAATCAGCCCCAGCATTTT . TRBJ1-5 TRBV19 TRBD1
CASSPNHGQDNSPLHF TGTGCCAGCAGCCCGAACCACGGACAGGATAATTCACCCCTCCACTTT few TRBJ1-6 TRBV3-1/TRBV3-2 TRBD1
CASSLTRSPLHF TGTGCCAGCAGCTTGACGAGATCACCCCTCCACTTT . TRBJ1-6 TRBV5-6 .
CASSVREGSTEAFF TGTGCCAGCAGCGTTAGGGAGGGTAGCACTGAAGCTTTCTTT . TRBJ1-1 TRBV9 .
CASSPGLAGLYF TGTGCCAGCAGCCCCGGTCTTGCAGGCCTGTACTTC . TRBJ2-4 TRBV11-2 .
CASKEGGNTEAFF TGTGCCAGCAAGGAGGGTGGGAACACTGAAGCTTTCTTT . TRBJ1-1 TRBV6-5 .
CASSYGTGVNTQYF TGTGCCAGTAGTTACGGGACAGGAGTAAATACGCAGTATTTT . TRBJ2-3 TRBV19 TRBD1
CASSFIGGRSPLHF TGTGCCAGCAGCTTCATAGGGGGCCGTTCACCCCTCCACTTT . TRBJ1-6 TRBV7-9 TRBD1
CASIDRAAGNTIYF TGTGCCAGTATCGACAGGGCTGCAGGAAACACCATATATTTT . TRBJ1-3 TRBV28 TRBD1
CASSSLTGQYNEQFF TGTGCCAGCAGTTCCCTTACGGGACAGTACAATGAGCAGTTCTTC . TRBJ2-1 TRBV6-5 TRBD1
CASSGEAQGRDYEQYF TGCGCCAGCAGCGGTGAAGCCCAGGGGCGTGACTACGAGCAGTACTTC . TRBJ2-7 TRBV5-1 .
CASSRDMNTEAFF TGTGCCAGCAGCCGGGACATGAACACTGAAGCTTTCTTT . TRBJ1-1 TRBV7-6 .
CASSIEWGGRRQPQHF TGTGCCAGCAGTATCGAATGGGGGGGGCGAAGACAGCCCCAGCATTTT . TRBJ1-5 TRBV27 .
CASSFQGLGPSLGPQYF TGTGCCAGCAGCTTCCAGGGACTAGGGCCAAGCCTGGGGCCCCAGTACTTC once TRBJ2-5 TRBV5-4 TRBD2
CASSLDRGHSPLHF TGTGCCAGCAGTCTGGACAGGGGGCATTCACCCCTCCACTTT . TRBJ1-6 TRBV27 TRBD1
CASSPYDRGGGNTEAFF TGTGCCAGCTCACCCTATGACAGGGGTGGCGGGAACACTGAAGCTTTCTTT . TRBJ1-1 TRBV18 TRBD1
CASSGSRWEQYF TGTGCCAGCAGTGGATCCCGGTGGGAGCAGTACTTC . TRBJ2-7 TRBV25-1 .
CATSDKRGPTDTQYF TGTGCCACCAGTGATAAGCGGGGGCCCACAGATACGCAGTATTTT . TRBJ2-3 TRBV24-1 TRBD2
CASSFIDRRNTEAFF TGTGCCAGCAGTTTTATCGACAGGCGAAACACTGAAGCTTTCTTT . TRBJ1-1 TRBV6-5 .
CASRLDGTGDQPQHF TGTGCCAGCAGACTAGACGGGACAGGGGACCAGCCCCAGCATTTT . TRBJ1-5 TRBV28 TRBD1
CAIREGQARKQFF TGTGCCATCAGAGAGGGACAGGCCAGGAAGCAGTTCTTC once TRBJ2-1 TRBV10-3 TRBD1
CASSSRTGMGGNTIYF TGTGCCAGCAGCTCCAGAACAGGGATGGGTGGAAACACCATATATTTT . TRBJ1-3 TRBV11-2 .
CASSLVVTGDSPLHF TGTGCCAGCAGCTTAGTGGTGACAGGGGATTCACCCCTCCACTTT . TRBJ1-6 TRBV7-9 TRBD1
CASSWRGAGELFF TGCGCCAGCAGCTGGCGGGGGGCCGGGGAGCTGTTTTTT . TRBJ2-2 TRBV5-1 TRBD2
CASSKGQGYEQFF TGTGCCAGCAGCAAGGGACAGGGCTATGAGCAGTTCTTC . TRBJ2-1 TRBV11-3 TRBD1
CASSMQDYGYTF TGTGCCAGTAGTATGCAGGACTATGGCTACACCTTC . TRBJ1-2 TRBV19 .
CATSDGGTGEAKNIQYF TGTGCCACCAGTGACGGAGGGACAGGGGAAGCCAAAAACATTCAGTACTTC . TRBJ2-4 TRBV24-1 TRBD1
CSASAGTGGAGQPQHF TGCAGTGCTAGTGCCGGGACAGGGGGCGCGGGACAGCCCCAGCATTTT . TRBJ1-5 TRBV20-1 TRBD1
CASSFSYLAGVGEQYF TGTGCCAGCAGCTTTTCTTACCTAGCGGGGGTGGGCGAGCAGTACTTC few TRBJ2-7 TRBV5-4 TRBD2
CASSYSGTGAREQYF TGTGCCAGCAGTTACTCCGGAACAGGGGCACGCGAGCAGTACTTC . TRBJ2-7 TRBV6-6 TRBD1
CASSRTGNTEAFF TGCGCCAGCAGTCGGACAGGGAACACTGAAGCTTTCTTT few TRBJ1-1 TRBV4-1 TRBD1
CASSLGGPYSTDTQYF TGTGCCAGCAGTCTCGGGGGGCCCTACAGCACAGATACGCAGTATTTT . TRBJ2-3 TRBV6-2/TRBV6-3 .
CASSLTGGQPQHF TGTGCCAGCAGTTTAACGGGGGGTCAGCCCCAGCATTTT once TRBJ1-5 TRBV12-3/TRBV12-4 .
CASSQQGWGGSPLHF TGTGCCAGCAGTCAGCAGGGTTGGGGAGGTTCACCCCTCCACTTT . TRBJ1-6 TRBV2 .
CASSERGGYEQYF TGTGCCAGCAGTGAAAGGGGAGGCTACGAGCAGTACTTC . TRBJ2-7 TRBV6-1 .
CASSEGARNGFHNSPLHF TGTGCCAGCAGCGAGGGGGCGCGTAACGGTTTCCATAATTCACCCCTCCACTTT . TRBJ1-6 TRBV28 TRBD1
CASSWGGYTEAFF TGTGCCAGCAGTTGGGGGGGTTACACTGAAGCTTTCTTT once TRBJ1-1 TRBV12-3/TRBV12-4 .